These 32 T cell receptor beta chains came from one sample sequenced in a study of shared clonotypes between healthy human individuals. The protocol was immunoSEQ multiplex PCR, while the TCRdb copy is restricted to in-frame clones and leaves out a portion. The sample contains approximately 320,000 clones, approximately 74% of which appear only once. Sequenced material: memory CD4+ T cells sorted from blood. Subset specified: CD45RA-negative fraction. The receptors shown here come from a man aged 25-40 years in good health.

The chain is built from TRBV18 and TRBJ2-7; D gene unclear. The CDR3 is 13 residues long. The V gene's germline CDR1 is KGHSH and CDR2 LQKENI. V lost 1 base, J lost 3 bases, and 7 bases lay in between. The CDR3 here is CASSPRFGYEQYF. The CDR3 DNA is TGTGCCAGCTCACCACGGTTTGGCTACGAGCAGTACTTC.

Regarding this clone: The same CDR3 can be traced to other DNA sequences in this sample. CDR3 amino acids: CASSLAGRGARQETQYF. The CDR3 DNA reads TGCGCCAGCAGCTTGGCCGGTAGGGGGGCGCGGCAAGAGACCCAGTACTTC. The V and J genes are TRBV5-1 and TRBJ2-5, with D possibly called TRBD1 or TRBD2 (6 bases each). In germline, CDR1 is SGHRS, CDR2 YFSETQ. CDR3 length: 17 amino acids. The germline V and J ends were trimmed by 0 bases and 2 bases, with 17 bases remaining between them.

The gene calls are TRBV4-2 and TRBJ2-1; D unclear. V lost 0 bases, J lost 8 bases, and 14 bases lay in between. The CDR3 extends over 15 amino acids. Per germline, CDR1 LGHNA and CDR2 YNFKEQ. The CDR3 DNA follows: TGTGCCAGCAGCCAAGAATTACCCGCCCATTATGAGCAGTTCTTC. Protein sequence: CASSQELPAHYEQFF.

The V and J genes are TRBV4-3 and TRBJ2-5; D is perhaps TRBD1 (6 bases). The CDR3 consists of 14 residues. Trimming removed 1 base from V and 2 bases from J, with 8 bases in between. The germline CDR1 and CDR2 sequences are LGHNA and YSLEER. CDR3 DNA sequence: TGCGCCAGCAGCCAAGGACAGGAACAAGAGACCCAGTACTTC. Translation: CASSQGQEQETQYF.

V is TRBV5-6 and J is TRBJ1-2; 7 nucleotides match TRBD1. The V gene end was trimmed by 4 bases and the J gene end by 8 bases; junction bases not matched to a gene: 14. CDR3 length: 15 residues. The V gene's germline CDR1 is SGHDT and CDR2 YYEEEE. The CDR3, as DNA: TGTGCCAGCAGCCCTCGACAGGGATCTTCTTACGGCTACACCTTC. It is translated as CASSPRQGSSYGYTF.

CDR3 region: CSVERGLHTDTQYF. The CDR3 DNA reads TGCAGCGTTGAAAGGGGCCTGCACACAGATACGCAGTATTTT. This rearrangement joins TRBV29-1 to TRBJ2-3, with D maybe TRBD1 (5 bases). The CDR3 contains 14 residues. Germline V gene data show CDR1 as SQVTM and CDR2 as ANQGSEA. The V end lost 2 bases, the J end lost 2 bases, and 11 bases lay between the germline ends.

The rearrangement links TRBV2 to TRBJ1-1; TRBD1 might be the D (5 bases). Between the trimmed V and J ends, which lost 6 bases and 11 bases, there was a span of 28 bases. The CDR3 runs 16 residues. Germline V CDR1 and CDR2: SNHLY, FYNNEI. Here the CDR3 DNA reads TGTGCCAGCAGGTCCGTGGGACCTCCTTCTCCGCCTGGGGCTTTCTTT. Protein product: CASRSVGPPSPPGAFF.

DNA of the CDR3: TGTGCCAGCAGTGTGGCAGTATACCCAAACTATGGCTACACCTTC. It encodes CASSVAVYPNYGYTF. The J gene is TRBJ1-2, the V gene TRBV2; D unresolved. CDR1 and CDR2 (germline): SNHLY, FYNNEI. The CDR3 is 15 residues long. V lost 4 bases and J lost 2, with 14 bases in between.

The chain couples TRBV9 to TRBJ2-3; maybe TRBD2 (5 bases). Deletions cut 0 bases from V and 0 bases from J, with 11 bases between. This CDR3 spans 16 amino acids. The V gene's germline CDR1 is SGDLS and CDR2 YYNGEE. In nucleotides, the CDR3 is TGTGCCAGCAGCGTAGATAGCGACGCTAGCACAGATACGCAGTATTTT. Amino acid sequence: CASSVDSDASTDTQYF.

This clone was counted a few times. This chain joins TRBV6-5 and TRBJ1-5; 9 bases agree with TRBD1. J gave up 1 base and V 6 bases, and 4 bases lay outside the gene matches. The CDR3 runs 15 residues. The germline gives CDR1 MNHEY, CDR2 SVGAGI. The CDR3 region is CASRADRGSNQPQHF. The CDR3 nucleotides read TGTGCCAGCAGGGCGGACAGGGGAAGCAATCAGCCCCAGCATTTT.

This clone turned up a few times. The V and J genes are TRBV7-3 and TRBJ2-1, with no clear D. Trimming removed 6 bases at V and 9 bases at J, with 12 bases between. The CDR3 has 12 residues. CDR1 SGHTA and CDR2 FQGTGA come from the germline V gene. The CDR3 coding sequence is TGTGCCAGCAGTGTAGGGTTAGGTGAGCAGTTCTTC. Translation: CASSVGLGEQFF.

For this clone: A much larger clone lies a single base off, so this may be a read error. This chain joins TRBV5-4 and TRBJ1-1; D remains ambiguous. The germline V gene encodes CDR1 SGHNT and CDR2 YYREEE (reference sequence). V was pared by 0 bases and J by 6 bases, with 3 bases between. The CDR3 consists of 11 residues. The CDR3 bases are TGTGCCAGCAGCTTGGATGCTGAAGCTTTCTTT. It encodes CASSLDAEAFF.

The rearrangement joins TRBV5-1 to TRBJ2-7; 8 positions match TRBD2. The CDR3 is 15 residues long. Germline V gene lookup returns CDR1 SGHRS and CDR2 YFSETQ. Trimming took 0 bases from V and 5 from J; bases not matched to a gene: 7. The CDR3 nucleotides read TGCGCCAGCAGCTTGGGGTCGGGAGGGCAAAACGAGCAGTACTTC. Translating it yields CASSLGSGGQNEQYF.

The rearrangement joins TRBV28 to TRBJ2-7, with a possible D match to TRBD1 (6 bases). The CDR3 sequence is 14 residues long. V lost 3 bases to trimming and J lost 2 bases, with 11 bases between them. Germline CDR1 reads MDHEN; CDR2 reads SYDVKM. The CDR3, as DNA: TGTGCCAGCAGTTTGGTGGGGGCGCCCTACGAGCAGTACTTC. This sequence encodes CASSLVGAPYEQYF.

CDR3 nucleotide sequence: TGCGCCAGCAGCTTGGAACATTACACCGGGGAGCTGTTTTTT. Its protein product is CASSLEHYTGELFF. This rearrangement joins TRBV5-1 to TRBJ2-2; D is unclear. The CDR3 totals 14 residues. Trimming shortened V by 0 bases and J by 3 bases, and 6 bases separated the two germline ends. CDR1 and CDR2 (germline): SGHRS, YFSETQ.

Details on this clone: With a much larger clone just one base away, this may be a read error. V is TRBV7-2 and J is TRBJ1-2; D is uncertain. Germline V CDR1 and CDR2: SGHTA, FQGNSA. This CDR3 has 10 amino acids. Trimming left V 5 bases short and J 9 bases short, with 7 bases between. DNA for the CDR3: TGTGCCAGCAGCCCACGGAGCTACACCTTC. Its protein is CASSPRSYTF. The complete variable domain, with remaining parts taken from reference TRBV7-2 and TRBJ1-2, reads GAGVSQSPSNKVTEKGKDVELRCDPISGHTALYWYRQSLGQGLEFLIYFQGNSAPDKSGLPSDRFSAERTGGSVSTLTIQRTQQEDSAVYLCASSPRSYTFGSGTRLTVV.

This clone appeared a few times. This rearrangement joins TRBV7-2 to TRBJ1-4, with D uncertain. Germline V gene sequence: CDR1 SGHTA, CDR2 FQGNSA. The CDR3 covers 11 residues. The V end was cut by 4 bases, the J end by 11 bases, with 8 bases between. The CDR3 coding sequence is TGTGCCAGCAGCTCAGCGGGCAAACTGTTTTTT. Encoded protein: CASSSAGKLFF.

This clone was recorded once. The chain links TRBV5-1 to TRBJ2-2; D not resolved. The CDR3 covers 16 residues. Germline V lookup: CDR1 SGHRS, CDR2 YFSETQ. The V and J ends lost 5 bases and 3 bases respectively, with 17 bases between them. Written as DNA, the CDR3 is TGCGCCAGCAGTTGGCAGGCCCAAGTGGACACCGGGGAGCTGTTTTTT. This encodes CASSWQAQVDTGELFF.

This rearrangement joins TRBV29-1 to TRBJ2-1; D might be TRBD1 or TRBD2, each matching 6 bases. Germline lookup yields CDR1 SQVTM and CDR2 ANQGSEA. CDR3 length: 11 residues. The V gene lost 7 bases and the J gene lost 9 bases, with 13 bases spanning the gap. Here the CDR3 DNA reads TGCAGCGCGGGGGCGCTGGTTGAGCAGTTCTTC. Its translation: CSAGALVEQFF.

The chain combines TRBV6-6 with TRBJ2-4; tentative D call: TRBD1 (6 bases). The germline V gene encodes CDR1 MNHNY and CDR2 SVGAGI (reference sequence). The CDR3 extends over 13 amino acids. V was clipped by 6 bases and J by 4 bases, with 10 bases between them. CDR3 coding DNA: TGTGCCAGCAGAGGGACAACTAAAAACATTCAGTACTTC. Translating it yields CASRGTTKNIQYF.

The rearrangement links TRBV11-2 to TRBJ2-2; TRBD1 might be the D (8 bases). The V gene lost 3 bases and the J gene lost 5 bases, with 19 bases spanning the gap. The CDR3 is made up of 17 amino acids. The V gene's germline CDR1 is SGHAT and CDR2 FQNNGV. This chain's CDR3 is CASSFAVPQGGTGELFF. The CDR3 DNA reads TGTGCCAGCAGCTTCGCCGTTCCACAGGGGGGGACCGGGGAGCTGTTTTTT.

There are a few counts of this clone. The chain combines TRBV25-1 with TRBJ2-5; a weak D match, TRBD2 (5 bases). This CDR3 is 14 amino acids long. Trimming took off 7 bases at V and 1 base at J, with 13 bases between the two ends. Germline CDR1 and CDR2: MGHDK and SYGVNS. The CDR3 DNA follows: TGTGCCAGCATGGACTTAACGAGCCAAGAGACCCAGTACTTC. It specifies CASMDLTSQETQYF.

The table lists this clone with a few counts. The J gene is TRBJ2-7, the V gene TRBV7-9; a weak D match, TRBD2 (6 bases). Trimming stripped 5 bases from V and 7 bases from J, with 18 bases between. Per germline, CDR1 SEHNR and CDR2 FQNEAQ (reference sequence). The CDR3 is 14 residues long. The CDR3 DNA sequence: TGTGCCAGCAGCGGTAGCGGAGGGACGTCTGAGCAGTACTTC. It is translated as CASSGSGGTSEQYF. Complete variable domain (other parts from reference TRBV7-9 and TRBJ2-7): DTGVSQNPRHKITKRGQNVTFRCDPISEHNRLYWYRQTLGQGPEFLTYFQNEAQLEKSRLLSDRFSAERPKGSFSTLEIQRTEQGDSAMYLCASSGSGGTSEQYFGPGTRLTVT.

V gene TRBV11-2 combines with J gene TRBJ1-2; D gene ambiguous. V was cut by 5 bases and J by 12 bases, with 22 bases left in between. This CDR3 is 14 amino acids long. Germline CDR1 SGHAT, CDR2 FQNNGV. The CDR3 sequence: CASSPSGRAESNTF. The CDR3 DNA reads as TGTGCCAGCAGCCCCTCCGGCCGGGCAGAGTCTAACACCTTC.

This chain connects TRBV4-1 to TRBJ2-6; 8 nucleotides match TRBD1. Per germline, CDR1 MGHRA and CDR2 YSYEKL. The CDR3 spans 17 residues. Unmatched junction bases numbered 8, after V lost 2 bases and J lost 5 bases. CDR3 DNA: TGCGCCAGCAGCCAAAAAGGACAGGGTAATAGGGCCAACGTCCTGACTTTC. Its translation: CASSQKGQGNRANVLTF.

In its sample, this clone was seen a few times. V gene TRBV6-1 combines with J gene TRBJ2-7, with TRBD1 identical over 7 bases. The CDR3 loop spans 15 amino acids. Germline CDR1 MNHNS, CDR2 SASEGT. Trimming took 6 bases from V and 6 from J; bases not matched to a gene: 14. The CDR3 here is CASSKTRQGGGEQYF. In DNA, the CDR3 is TGTGCCAGCAGCAAAACCAGACAGGGTGGGGGCGAGCAGTACTTC.

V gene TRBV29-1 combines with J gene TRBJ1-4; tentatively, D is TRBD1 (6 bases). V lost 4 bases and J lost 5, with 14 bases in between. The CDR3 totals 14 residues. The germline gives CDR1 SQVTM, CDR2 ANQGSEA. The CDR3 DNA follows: TGCAGCGTTGGTAGTCAGGGGAGGAATGAAAAACTGTTTTTT. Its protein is CSVGSQGRNEKLFF.

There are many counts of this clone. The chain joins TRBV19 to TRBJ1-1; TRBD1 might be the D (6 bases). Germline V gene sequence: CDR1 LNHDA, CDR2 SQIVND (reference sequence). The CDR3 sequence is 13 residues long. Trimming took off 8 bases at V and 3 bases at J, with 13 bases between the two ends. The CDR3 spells CASGTKGDTEAFF. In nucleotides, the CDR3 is TGTGCCAGTGGGACAAAGGGGGACACTGAAGCTTTCTTT. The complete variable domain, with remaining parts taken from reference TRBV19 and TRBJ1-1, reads DGGITQSPKYLFRKEGQNVTLSCEQNLNHDAMYWYRQDPGQGLRLIYYSQIVNDFQKGDIAEGYSVSREKKESFPLTVTSAQKNPTAFYLCASGTKGDTEAFFGQGTRLTVV.

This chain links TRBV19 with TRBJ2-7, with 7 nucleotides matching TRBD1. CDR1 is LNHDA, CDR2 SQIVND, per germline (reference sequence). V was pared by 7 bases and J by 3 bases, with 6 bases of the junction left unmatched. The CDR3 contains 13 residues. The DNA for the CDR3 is TGTGCCAGTACTAAGGGACAGTACTACGAGCAGTACTTC. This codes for CASTKGQYYEQYF.

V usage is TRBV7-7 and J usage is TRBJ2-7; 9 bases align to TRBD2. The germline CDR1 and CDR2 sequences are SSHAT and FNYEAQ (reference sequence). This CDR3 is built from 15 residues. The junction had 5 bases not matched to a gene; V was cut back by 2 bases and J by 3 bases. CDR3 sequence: CASSLRAGGFYEQYF. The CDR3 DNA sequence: TGTGCCAGCAGCTTAAGAGCGGGAGGCTTCTACGAGCAGTACTTC.

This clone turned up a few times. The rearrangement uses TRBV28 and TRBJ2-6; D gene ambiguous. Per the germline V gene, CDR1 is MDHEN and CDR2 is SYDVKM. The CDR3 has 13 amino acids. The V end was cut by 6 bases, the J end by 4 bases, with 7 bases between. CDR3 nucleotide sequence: TGTGCCAGCAGCCCCGAAGGGGCCAACGTCCTGACTTTC. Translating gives CASSPEGANVLTF.

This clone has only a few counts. CDR3 residues: CASSRGRGAYGYTF. DNA of the CDR3: TGTGCCAGCAGCCGGGGTCGGGGGGCCTATGGCTACACCTTC. The chain recombines TRBV7-8 with TRBJ1-2; possible D gene TRBD1, 6 bases. The V end lost 5 bases, the J end lost 4 bases, and 14 bases lay between the germline ends. This CDR3 spans 14 amino acids. Germline V gives CDR1 SGHVS, CDR2 FQNEAQ.